The TCR beta chain described here comes from a study of shared clonotypes between healthy human individuals (dated by TCRdb to 2018 to 2020). Context from the whole study: The cohort included a few men and a couple of women between 18 and 49 years of age. For each donor, CD4 naive and CD4 memory were each given three plates, CD8 naive was given two plates, and CD8 memory was given one plate. To estimate repertoire size and how much clonotype sharing occurs between individuals, the study deeply sequenced the blood TCR repertoires of five healthy adults. To increase sequencing depth and limit assay-specific biases, TCR repertoire library preparation and sequencing were carried out by different laboratories using diverse techniques. Leukapheresis yielded between about 0.85 and 9 billion PBMCs per donor.

Using the deep immunoSEQ assay, TCR CDR3 regions were amplified from genomic DNA by multiplex PCR. Extracted genomic DNA from each cell subset was spread evenly across all wells of several immunoSEQ 96-well plates, with each plate serving as a replicate. Each replicate PCR for sorted subsets received roughly 0.2 ug genomic DNA, equal to roughly 30,000 T cell genomes. Purified libraries were measured with a Qubit 3.0 fluorometer, size-checked on a Bioanalyzer 2100, and measured again with the KAPA Library Quantification kit. Every immunoSEQ 96-well plate was sequenced on a dedicated single-read 150-cycle Illumina NextSeq 550 flow cell. The source study handled its data this way. Because only junctional sequences without quality scores were contained in the immunoSEQ output, filtering matching that applied to full-length reads could not be performed. Sequences were annotated with PyIR, a Python wrapper for IgBLAST v1.9, using IMGT germline references to assign V/J genes and CDR3. Reads were filtered out if the reads had weak V/J assignments (E-value above 1e-6), no CDR3, stop codons, out-of-frame junctions, or ambiguous translated residues. V3J clonotypes were defined by identical inferred V gene, J gene, and CDR3 amino acid sequence. Percentage overlap between repertoires was computed as shared unique clonotypes divided by the size of the smaller repertoire. Richness of each repertoire was evaluated using RTK rarefaction, the Chao1 estimator, and Recon v2.1 estimates of unobserved clonotypes. Generation probabilities were computed with OLGA for all TCRbeta clonotypes obtained by the gDNA method from a handful of donors. TCRdb provides this immuneACCESS table in a form limited to in-frame rearrangements. Some clones are lacking; in checked studies, under half of them reflect an unresolved V gene, and why the rest are absent is not known. The DNA gave D and trimming, while V, J and clone size come from that table. Present in this sample are roughly 650,000 clones, about 96% of which were seen just once. Of the sample, approximately 0.12% is held by the ten largest clones.

In the case of this clone: The antigen this receptor binds is unknown. Base-call qualities are not available, and no considerably larger clone is one nucleotide away.

Broader findings and caveats from the paper: Sampling was restricted to blood, and TCR repertoires in tissues likely differ from the TCR repertoires found in blood. Estimated clonotype richness was generally larger for naive than for memory subsets. Pairwise subsampling indicated that sequencing depth was expected to affect the degree of clonotype sharing among donors. Because the study included only a small number of donors, the genetic and exposure-history diversity represented was limited. Even with the large sequencing depth, rarefaction of the sorted-subset datasets indicated that sequencing was incomplete. Clonotypes shared by all four sorted-subset donors showed higher generation probabilities than non-shared clonotypes. Sharing across several donors was observed for 4.5% to 6.5% of naive CD4, 3% to 4% of naive CD8, roughly 2.3% of memory CD4, and about 0.4% of memory CD8 clonotypes.

From cysteine to phenylalanine, the CDR3 is 14 amino acids long. The DNA shown is the 42-base CDR3, in frame from base 1. Reading the germline V gene (reference sequence) gives CDR1 PRHDT and CDR2 FYEKMQ. From V the trimming removes 5 bases and from J it removes 4 bases, while the gene matches leave 4 bases of the junction unaccounted for. For the CD8 naive samples, CD45RO-negative cells were positively selected for CCR7, yielding a CD45RA+CCR7+ population from which TemRA cells were excluded. Healthy HIV-negative adults with no recently reported acute infections or vaccinations were included as donors. Only Caucasian adults living in Nashville, Tennessee, USA were represented among the donors. After blood collection by leukapheresis, PBMCs were isolated using Ficoll-Histopaque density gradient centrifugation and then cryopreserved in the vapor phase of liquid nitrogen. Purity and quantity of every magnetically sorted T cell population were checked by analytical flow cytometry. From each sorted fraction, genomic DNA was isolated and quantified by UV absorbance on a Nanodrop 2000c.

The sequenced sample consisted of naive CD8+ T cells sorted from blood. The sample's cell subset or site, from its label and the paper: CD45RA+CCR7+. The clonotype originates from a young woman in good health. The chain is made from TRBV13 and TRBJ2-3, with 9 bases in between that match TRBD1. Here is the DNA: TGTGCCAGCAGCAGGGGACAGGGCTCAGATACGCAGTATTTT. This is translated as CASSRGQGSDTQYF.